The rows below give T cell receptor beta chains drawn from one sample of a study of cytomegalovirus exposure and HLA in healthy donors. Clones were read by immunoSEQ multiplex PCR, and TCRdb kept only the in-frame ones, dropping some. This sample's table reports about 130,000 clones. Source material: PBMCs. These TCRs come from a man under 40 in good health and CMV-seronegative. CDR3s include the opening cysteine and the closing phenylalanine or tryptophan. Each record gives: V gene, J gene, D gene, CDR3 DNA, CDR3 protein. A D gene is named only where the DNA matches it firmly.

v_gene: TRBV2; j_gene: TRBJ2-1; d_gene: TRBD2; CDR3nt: TGTGCCAGGTTACCGAATCGGGGTATTAGCGGGAGAAGGTTGGGTGAGCAGTTCTTC; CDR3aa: CARLPNRGISGRRLGEQFF
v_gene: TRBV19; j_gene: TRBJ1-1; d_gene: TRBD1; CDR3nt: TGTGCCAGTAGTATAGGTCAGGGGGTATTCACTGAAGCTTTCTTT; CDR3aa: CASSIGQGVFTEAFF
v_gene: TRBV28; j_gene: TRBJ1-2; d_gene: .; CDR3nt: TGTGCCAGCATTACCACGCGAGAGGCACGTAAAGGCTACACCTTC; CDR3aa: CASITTREARKGYTF
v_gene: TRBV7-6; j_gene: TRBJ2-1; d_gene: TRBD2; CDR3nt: TGTGCCAGCAGCAAGGGACTAGCGTACAATGAGCAGTTCTTC; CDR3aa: CASSKGLAYNEQFF
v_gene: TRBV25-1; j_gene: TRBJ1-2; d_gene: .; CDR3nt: TGTGCCAGCAGTAAACAGGCCAACTATGGCTACACCTTC; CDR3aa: CASSKQANYGYTF
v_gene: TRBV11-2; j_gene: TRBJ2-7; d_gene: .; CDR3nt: TGTGCCAGCAGCTACGGCGGCGGATCCTACGAGCAGTACTTC; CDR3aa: CASSYGGGSYEQYF
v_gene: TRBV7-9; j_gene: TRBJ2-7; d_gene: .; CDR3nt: TGTGCCAGCAGCGACCGGGACATGTTCACCTACGAGCAGTACTTC; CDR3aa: CASSDRDMFTYEQYF
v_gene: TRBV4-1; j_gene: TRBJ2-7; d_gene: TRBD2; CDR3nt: TGCGCCAGCAGCCAAGGGCCACCTAGCGGGGGCTCCTACGAGCAGTACTTC; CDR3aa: CASSQGPPSGGSYEQYF
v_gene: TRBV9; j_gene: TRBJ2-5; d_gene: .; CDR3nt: TGTGCCAGCAGCGTAGCTCCCGACACGGGATACCAAGAGACCCAGTACTTC; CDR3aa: CASSVAPDTGYQETQYF
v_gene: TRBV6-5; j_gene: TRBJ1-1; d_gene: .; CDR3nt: TGTGCCAGCAGTTTTAGGACAATGGGGGGTGAAGCTTTCTTT; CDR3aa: CASSFRTMGGEAFF
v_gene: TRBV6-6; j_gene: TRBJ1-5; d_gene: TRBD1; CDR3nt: TGTGCCAGCAGTATTTTACAGGGGGAATTCAGTCAGCCCCAGCATTTT; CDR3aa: CASSILQGEFSQPQHF
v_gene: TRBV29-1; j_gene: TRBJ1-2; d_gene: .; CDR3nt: TGCAGCGTGGGAACAGGACCAAACTATGGCTACACCTTC; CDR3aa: CSVGTGPNYGYTF
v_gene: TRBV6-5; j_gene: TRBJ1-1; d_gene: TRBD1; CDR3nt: TGTGCCAGCAGTTTAATCTCGGGACAGGGGAACACTGAAGCTTTCTTT; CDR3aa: CASSLISGQGNTEAFF
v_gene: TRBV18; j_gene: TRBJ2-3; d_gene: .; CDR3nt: TGTGCCAGCTCACCACCTAAGAGGGGGTACACAGATACGCAGTATTTT; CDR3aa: CASSPPKRGYTDTQYF
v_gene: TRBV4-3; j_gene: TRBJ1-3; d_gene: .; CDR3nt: TGCGCCAGCAGCCAAGGGGCAGTCTCTGGAAACACCATATATTTT; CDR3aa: CASSQGAVSGNTIYF
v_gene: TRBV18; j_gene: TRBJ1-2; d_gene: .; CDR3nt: TGTGCCAGCTCACCCCTATCAACGAACTATGGCTACACCTTC; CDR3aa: CASSPLSTNYGYTF
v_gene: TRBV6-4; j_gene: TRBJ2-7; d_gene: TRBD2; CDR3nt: TGTGCCAGCAGTTACACGGCGGGGGGGTACGAGCAGTACTTC; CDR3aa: CASSYTAGGYEQYF
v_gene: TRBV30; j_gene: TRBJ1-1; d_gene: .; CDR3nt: TGTGCCTGGAGTGTATATACGGTCCACACTGAAGCTTTCTTT; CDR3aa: CAWSVYTVHTEAFF
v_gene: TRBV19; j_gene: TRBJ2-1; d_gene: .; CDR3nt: TGTGCCAGTAGTCGAGACGACACCACCTACAATGAGCAGTTCTTC; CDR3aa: CASSRDDTTYNEQFF
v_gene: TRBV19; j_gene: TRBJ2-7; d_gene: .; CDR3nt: TGTGCCAGTAGTAACGCGGGGCCCTACGAGCAGTACTTC; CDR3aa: CASSNAGPYEQYF
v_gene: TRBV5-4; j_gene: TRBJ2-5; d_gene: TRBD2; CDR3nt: TGTGCCAGCAGCTTGGTCCTAGCGGGAGGGCCGGGAGAGACCCAGTACTTC; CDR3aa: CASSLVLAGGPGETQYF
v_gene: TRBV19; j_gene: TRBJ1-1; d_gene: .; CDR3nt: TGTGCCAGTAGTAGGTTCATTAAGGAGGTGAACACTGAAGCTTTCTTT; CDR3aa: CASSRFIKEVNTEAFF
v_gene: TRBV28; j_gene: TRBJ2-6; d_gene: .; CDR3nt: TGTGCCAGCAGCCAAACCGGCTCTGGGGCCAACGTCCTGACTTTC; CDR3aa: CASSQTGSGANVLTF
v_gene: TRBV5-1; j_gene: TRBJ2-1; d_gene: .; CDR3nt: TGCGCCAGCAGCTCCGTTTACTACAATGAGCAGTTCTTC; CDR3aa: CASSSVYYNEQFF
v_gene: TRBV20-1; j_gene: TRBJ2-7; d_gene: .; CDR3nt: TGCAGTGCGGGCCCCCACGAGCAGTACTTC; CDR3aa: CSAGPHEQYF
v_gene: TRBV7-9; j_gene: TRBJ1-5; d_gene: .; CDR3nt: TGTGCCAGCAGCTTAGATTCAGATCAGCCCCAGCATTTT; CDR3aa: CASSLDSDQPQHF
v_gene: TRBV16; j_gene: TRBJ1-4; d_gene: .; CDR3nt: TGTGCCAGCAGCCAATCGGGGCCTAATGAAAAACTGTTTTTT; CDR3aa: CASSQSGPNEKLFF
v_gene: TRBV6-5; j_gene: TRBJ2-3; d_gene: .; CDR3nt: TGTGCCAGCAGTTATAGCAAAAGGGGCGCAGATACGCAGTATTTT; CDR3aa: CASSYSKRGADTQYF
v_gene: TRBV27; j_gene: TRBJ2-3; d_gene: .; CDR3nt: TGTGCCAGCAGTCTAGGCGGGATCGGCGCAGATACGCAGTATTTT; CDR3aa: CASSLGGIGADTQYF
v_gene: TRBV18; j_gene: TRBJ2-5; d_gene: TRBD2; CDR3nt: TGTGCCAGCTCACAGTCGCGGGGGGCGAGGGAGACCCAGTACTTC; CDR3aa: CASSQSRGARETQYF
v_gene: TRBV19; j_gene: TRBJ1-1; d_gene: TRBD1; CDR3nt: TGTGCCAGTAGGAACGACAGGGGAGAAGCTTTCTTT; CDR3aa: CASRNDRGEAFF
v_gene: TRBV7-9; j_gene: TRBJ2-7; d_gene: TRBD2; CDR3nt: TGTGCCAGCAGCGATTACCCACCCTCAGCGGGAGGCGACTACGAGCAGTACTTC; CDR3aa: CASSDYPPSAGGDYEQYF
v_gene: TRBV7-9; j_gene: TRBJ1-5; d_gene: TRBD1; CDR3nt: TGTGCCAGCAGCTCTGGGACAGGGGGGGATCAGCCCCAGCATTTT; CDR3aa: CASSSGTGGDQPQHF
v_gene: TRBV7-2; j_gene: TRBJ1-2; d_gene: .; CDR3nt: TGTGCCAGCAGCTCAAACAGGGAGACCAACTATGGCTACACCTTC; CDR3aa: CASSSNRETNYGYTF
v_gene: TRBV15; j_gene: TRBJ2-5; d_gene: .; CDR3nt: TGTGCCACCAGCAGAGGGACAGAAACGTACCAAGAGACCCAGTACTTC; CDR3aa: CATSRGTETYQETQYF
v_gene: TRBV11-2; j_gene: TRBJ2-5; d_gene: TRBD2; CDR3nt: TGTGCCAGCAGCTCTCCCTGGGGGGGGAAAGAGACCCAGTACTTC; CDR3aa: CASSSPWGGKETQYF
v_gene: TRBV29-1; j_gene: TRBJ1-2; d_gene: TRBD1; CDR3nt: TGCAGCGTCTCGACAGGGGCAGTCCGCGTGAACTATGGCTACACCTTC; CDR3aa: CSVSTGAVRVNYGYTF
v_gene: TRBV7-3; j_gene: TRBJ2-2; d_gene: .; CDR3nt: TGTGCCAGCAGCCTCACCGGGGAGCTGTTTTTT; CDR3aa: CASSLTGELFF
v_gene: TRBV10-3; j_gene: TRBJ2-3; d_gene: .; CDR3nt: TGTGCCATCAGGAATACGATACTTAGCACAGATACGCAGTATTTT; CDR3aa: CAIRNTILSTDTQYF
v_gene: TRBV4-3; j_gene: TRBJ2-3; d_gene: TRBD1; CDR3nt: TGCGCCAGCAGCCCGACAGGGCGGGCAGATACGCAGTATTTT; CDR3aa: CASSPTGRADTQYF
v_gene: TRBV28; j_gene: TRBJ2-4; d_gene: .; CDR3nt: TGTGCCAGCAGTTTCAGGCTAGGGGATGCAGGCAAAAACATTCAGTACTTC; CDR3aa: CASSFRLGDAGKNIQYF
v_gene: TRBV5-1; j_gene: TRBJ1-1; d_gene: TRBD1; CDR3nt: TGCGCCAGCAGCCTGGGACAGGGGACCACTGAAGCTTTCTTT; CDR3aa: CASSLGQGTTEAFF
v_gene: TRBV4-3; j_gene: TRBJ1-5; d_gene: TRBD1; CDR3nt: TGCGCCAGCAGTCCGGACAGGGTGGGTCAGCCCCAGCATTTT; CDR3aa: CASSPDRVGQPQHF
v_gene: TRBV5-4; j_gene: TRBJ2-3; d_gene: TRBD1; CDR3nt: TGTGCCAGCAGCTCGGACAGGTCTTCTTATTTGGATACGCAGTATTTT; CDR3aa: CASSSDRSSYLDTQYF
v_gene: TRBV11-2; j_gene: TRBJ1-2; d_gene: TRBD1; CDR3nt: TGTGCCAGCAGCTTACCGGGGAATGGCAGGGGGCTTAAGGGCTACACCTTC; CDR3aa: CASSLPGNGRGLKGYTF
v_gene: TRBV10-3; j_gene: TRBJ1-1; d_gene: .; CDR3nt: TGTGCCATTGCGGGGGAGGACAGTCTGTTTGAAGCTTTCTTT; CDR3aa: CAIAGEDSLFEAFF
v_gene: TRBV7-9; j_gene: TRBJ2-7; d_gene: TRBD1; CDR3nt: TGTGCCAGCAGCCTGCTCTGGCAGGGGGACTACGAGCAGTACTTC; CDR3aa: CASSLLWQGDYEQYF
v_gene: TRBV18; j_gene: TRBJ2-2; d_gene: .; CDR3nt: TGTGCCAGCCATCGAGGGGGTTCCGGGGAGCTGTTTTTT; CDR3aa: CASHRGGSGELFF
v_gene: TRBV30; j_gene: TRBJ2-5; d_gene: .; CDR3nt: TGTGCCTGGAACCAGGGACTCCAAGAGACCCAGTACTTC; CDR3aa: CAWNQGLQETQYF
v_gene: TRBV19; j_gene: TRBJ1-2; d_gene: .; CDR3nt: TGTGCCAGTAGTATCACGATGGGAGCCCACAGCGGTGGCTACACCTTC; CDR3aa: CASSITMGAHSGGYTF
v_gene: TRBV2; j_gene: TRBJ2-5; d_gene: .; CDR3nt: TGTGCCAGCAGTGGCCGACAGTTGGAGACCCAGTACTTC; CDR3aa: CASSGRQLETQYF